These T cell receptor beta chains were read from a single sample in a study of cytomegalovirus exposure and HLA in healthy donors. The table came from immunoSEQ multiplex PCR; TCRdb's copy has only in-frame clones and leaves some out. Its table records about 33,000 clones. Material for sequencing was PBMCs. Source of these receptors: a middle-aged woman in good health and CMV-seropositive. CDR3s include the opening cysteine and the closing phenylalanine or tryptophan. Each record gives: D gene, V gene, J gene, CDR3 protein, CDR3 DNA. A D gene is named only where the DNA matches it firmly.

d_call: NA
v_call: TRBV7-5
j_call: TRBJ2-7
cdr3_aa: CARSLKFRGYEQYF
cdr3_nt: TGTGCCAGAAGCCTGAAGTTCAGGGGGTACGAGCAGTACTTC

d_call: NA
v_call: TRBV14
j_call: TRBJ2-2
cdr3_aa: CASSRRARPVAGELFF
cdr3_nt: TGTGCCAGCAGCCGGCGGGCAAGACCGGTTGCCGGGGAGCTGTTTTTT

d_call: TRBD2
v_call: TRBV7-3
j_call: TRBJ2-7
cdr3_aa: CASSLNPREDAYEQYF
cdr3_nt: TGTGCCAGCAGCTTAAACCCTCGGGAGGATGCCTACGAGCAGTACTTC

d_call: NA
v_call: TRBV14
j_call: TRBJ1-3
cdr3_aa: CASSRSPGNSGNTIYF
cdr3_nt: TGTGCCAGCAGCCGGAGTCCAGGGAACTCTGGAAACACCATATATTTT

d_call: TRBD1
v_call: TRBV6-5
j_call: TRBJ2-2
cdr3_aa: CASSYSRGLGELFF
cdr3_nt: TGTGCCAGCAGTTATAGCAGGGGGCTGGGGGAGCTGTTTTTT

d_call: NA
v_call: TRBV7-3
j_call: TRBJ2-2
cdr3_aa: CASSLQGTGELFF
cdr3_nt: TGTGCCAGCAGCTTGCAGGGCACCGGGGAGCTGTTTTTT

d_call: TRBD1
v_call: TRBV6-6
j_call: TRBJ2-2
cdr3_aa: CASRTRQGGTGELFF
cdr3_nt: TGTGCCAGCAGAACCCGACAGGGTGGCACCGGGGAGCTGTTTTTT

d_call: TRBD1
v_call: TRBV10-3
j_call: TRBJ2-1
cdr3_aa: CAISESGQVNEQFF
cdr3_nt: TGTGCCATCAGTGAGTCGGGACAGGTCAATGAGCAGTTCTTC

d_call: NA
v_call: TRBV4-1
j_call: TRBJ1-1
cdr3_aa: CASSQEGQTNTEAFF
cdr3_nt: TGCGCCAGCAGCCAAGAAGGACAGACAAACACTGAAGCTTTCTTT

d_call: NA
v_call: TRBV30
j_call: TRBJ1-2
cdr3_aa: CAWSAGRSYGYTF
cdr3_nt: TGTGCCTGGTCGGCAGGGCGAAGCTATGGCTACACCTTC

d_call: TRBD1
v_call: TRBV4-3
j_call: TRBJ2-7
cdr3_aa: CASSQETGGGNEQYF
cdr3_nt: TGCGCCAGCAGCCAAGAGACAGGGGGCGGGAACGAGCAGTACTTC

d_call: TRBD2
v_call: TRBV11-2
j_call: TRBJ2-7
cdr3_aa: CASSFFSGIPYEQYF
cdr3_nt: TGTGCCAGCAGCTTCTTTAGCGGGATCCCCTACGAGCAGTACTTC

d_call: TRBD2
v_call: TRBV28
j_call: TRBJ2-1
cdr3_aa: CASSVRGGEQFF
cdr3_nt: TGTGCCAGCAGTGTCCGGGGGGGTGAGCAGTTCTTC

d_call: TRBD2
v_call: TRBV9
j_call: TRBJ2-3
cdr3_aa: CASSVASGWRSGILADTQYF
cdr3_nt: TGTGCCAGCAGCGTAGCATCGGGTTGGAGAAGCGGGATATTAGCAGATACGCAGTATTTT

d_call: TRBD2
v_call: TRBV29-1
j_call: TRBJ2-3
cdr3_aa: CSVGTSGRHGTQYF
cdr3_nt: TGCAGCGTAGGGACTAGCGGGAGACATGGTACGCAGTATTTT

d_call: TRBD2
v_call: TRBV2
j_call: TRBJ2-2
cdr3_aa: CASSPGSGRATGELFF
cdr3_nt: TGTGCCAGCAGTCCGGGGAGCGGGAGGGCCACCGGGGAGCTGTTTTTT

d_call: NA
v_call: TRBV6-1
j_call: TRBJ2-4
cdr3_aa: CASSPGFAKNIQYF
cdr3_nt: TGTGCCAGCAGTCCAGGGTTCGCCAAAAACATTCAGTACTTC

d_call: NA
v_call: TRBV20-1
j_call: TRBJ2-5
cdr3_aa: CSARDMETQYF
cdr3_nt: TGCAGTGCTAGAGACATGGAGACCCAGTACTTC

d_call: NA
v_call: TRBV9
j_call: TRBJ1-1
cdr3_aa: CASSEGGATEAFF
cdr3_nt: TGTGCCAGCAGCGAGGGTGGGGCAACTGAAGCTTTCTTT

d_call: TRBD1
v_call: TRBV6-5
j_call: TRBJ2-7
cdr3_aa: CASSRGTGGYEQYF
cdr3_nt: TGTGCCAGCAGCCGGGGGACAGGGGGCTACGAGCAGTACTTC